This TCR beta chain was documented in a study of spatial heterogeneity in lung cancer (dated by TCRdb to between 2019 and 2020). As for the study more broadly: Beta-chain transcripts were consistently detected in greater numbers than alpha-chain transcripts, which likely reflected higher beta-chain transcript abundance. In tumor regions, TCR transcript counts showed a strong correlation with a T cell transcriptional module score derived from matched bulk RNA-seq. In the raw uncorrected reads, each unique combination of TCR and UMI appeared more than ten times on average. In non-small cell lung cancer, the study quantitatively compared TCR alpha and beta repertoires across several tumor regions, matched nontumor lung, and blood. The study linked features of the TCR repertoire to counts of nonsynonymous mutations, which were determined by whole-exome sequencing of tumor tissue. Both alpha and beta chains were TCR-sequenced in samples taken at surgery, namely 220 tumor regions, fewer than 80 matched nontumor lung samples and 55 to 60 PBMC samples.

Broader findings and caveats from the paper: The count of ubiquitous expanded TCRs correlated with the count of ubiquitous nonsynonymous mutations, and the count of regional expanded TCRs correlated with the count of regional nonsynonymous mutations. The tumor nonsynonymous mutation count correlated with the number of expanded alpha and beta TCRs within the tumor. Estimated TCR-seq coverage of tumor T cells was only roughly 7.3% for alpha chains and around 13% for beta chains. Confirming at a functional level the hypothesis that regional TCRs recognize regional mutations was considered to require additional single-cell paired TCR alpha and beta sequencing.

What the time point label conveys for this sample: sample taken at primary tumor resection. Samples were obtained from approximately 70 patients with early-stage, untreated non-small cell lung cancer from the lung TRACERx cohort. Without any cell sorting, TCR sequencing was performed on whole RNA extracted either from tumor and nontumor lung tissue or from cryopreserved PBMC samples. Only patients for whom sufficient RNA was available from at least two tumor regions were selected for TCR sequencing. Tumor and adjacent nontumor lung specimens were reviewed by a lung pathologist before selection. This clonotype was detected ten times or more. Its antigen is currently not known. No qualities accompany the bases; no much larger clone lies one base away. Since the library was made to target alpha chains, this beta chain is a stray read and its abundance is not meaningful. Library method: 5' RACE. TCRdb shows the sequencer as NextSeq 500. The TCR library protocol attached a unique molecular identifier to each TCR cDNA molecule to allow correction of PCR and sequencing errors. The authors' analysis ran thus. TCR identification, UMI-based error correction and CDR3 extraction were performed with Decombinator tools. TCRs above a frequency of 2 per 1,000, corresponding to the top 1% of the tumor frequency distribution, were defined as expanded. Expanded tumor TCRs were classed as regional if statistically deemed absent (corrected P<0.05) from at least one tumor region, otherwise ubiquitous. Renyi diversity was calculated using the R vegan package after each repertoire was subsampled 100 times to 5,000 TCRs. CDR3 similarity networks were built from amino acid triplet string-kernel similarity, with CDR3s being connected when pairwise similarity was above 0.82. The public reads were reprocessed in TCRdb via fastp at Q25 and MiXCR, keeping in-frame beta chains. Each CDR3 protein appears once, grouped with its most common genes and DNA. The V and J calls here are based on TCRdb, not the publication. This sample is represented by about 9,800 distinct CDR3 sequences; around 6% of them were singletons. 9.5% to 13% of the sample lies in the top ten.

V is pared back by 2 bases and J by 8 bases, with 8 bases lying between the germline termini. Via the germline V gene (reference sequence), CDR1 is SGHKS and CDR2 YYEKEE. Its CDR3 holds 12 amino acids, cysteine through phenylalanine. The kept DNA is CDR3 alone, 36 bases in frame from the first base. The sequences come from lung tumor tissue, collected at surgery. The chain is encoded by TRBV5-5 joined to TRBJ2-1; the D call is possibly TRBD1 or TRBD2, each sharing 5 bases. This receptor was identified in a male donor with early-stage non-small cell lung cancer. The CDR3 here reads CASSFGTHEQFF. The nucleotides are TGTGCCAGCAGCTTCGGGACGCATGAGCAGTTCTTC.